Listed here is a single T cell receptor (beta chain). Its antigen remains undetermined. No quality values exist for individual bases; no much larger clone is one base distant. This specimen belongs to a study of Ad26.COV2.S vaccination and SARS-CoV-2 variants (dated by TCRdb to the early 2020s). Describing the broader study: Vaccine-arm donors were drawn from COV1001, a multicentre, randomized, double-blind, placebo-controlled phase I-IIa trial of Ad26.COV2.S in healthy adults. Dosing of Ad26.COV2.S was intramuscular, at either 5x10^10 or 1x10^11 viral particles, delivered as one shot or as two shots spaced 56 days apart. The specificity and breadth of SARS-CoV-2-reactive T cell receptors after Ad26.COV2.S vaccination were assessed by TCRbeta repertoire sequencing. The TCR-sequenced set comprised around 30 samples: some 20 Ad26.COV2.S vaccine recipients, 5 placebo recipients and 8 SARS-CoV-2 convalescent individuals. Trial participants were randomized into five groups of five: low-dose or high-dose Ad26.COV2.S given once or twice, or placebo on both occasions. Throughout the experiments and outcome assessment, investigators stayed blinded to trial group allocation.

The immunoSEQ Assay was used to sequence TCRbeta CDR3 regions. After extraction, genomic DNA underwent amplification by bias-controlled multiplex PCR, followed by high-throughput sequencing. As for the original processing: To quantify the absolute abundance of each unique TCRbeta CDR3 region, sequences were collapsed and filtered. T cell fraction was estimated by normalizing TCRbeta template counts to usable DNA, which was measured by amplifying reference genes present in all nucleated cells. Repertoire TCRs were annotated as SARS-CoV-2-specific when V gene, CDR3 amino acid sequence and J gene were exactly matched to a known reactive TCR set. MIRA supplied the reference SARS-CoV-2 TCR set, which was filtered for enrichment in COVID-19-positive ImmuneCODE repertoires so that public or cross-reactive TCRs were removed. Drawing on the MIRA antigens, annotated TCRs were analysed further at the level of specific ORF or position within ORF. Breadth was defined as annotated unique rearrangements over total unique productive rearrangements; depth was the summed frequency of those rearrangements. Two-sided Wilcoxon rank-sum tests were used to compare TCR breadth between groups. TCRdb limited this immuneACCESS table to in-frame rearrangements with V and J called. A share of clones is missing; checked studies link under half to unresolved V genes, and the rest is unexplained. The DNA was the basis for D and trimming; V, J and clone size are from that table. The sample has some 350,000 clones on record, about nine tenths of them singletons. Approximately 5% of the sample is taken by the ten largest.

Trimming takes 1 base from V and 8 bases from J, and the germline ends sit 12 bases apart. Including cysteine and phenylalanine, the CDR3 has 14 amino acids. Only the CDR3 region is kept as DNA, spanning 42 bases read in frame from base 1. CDR1 and CDR2 (SGHRS, YFSETQ) derive from the germline V gene. Study-wide findings and limitations: The study lacked the statistical power to compare responses across vaccine doses or regimens. Substantial breadth of spike-specific CD8+ and CD4+ T cell responses was reported after vaccination. According to the authors, total T cell responses may have been underestimated by the TCR breadth and depth analyses. Comparable non-spike TCR breadth was observed between vaccine and placebo recipients, consistent with only spike being contained in the vaccine. Spike-specific TCR breadth was higher in Ad26.COV2.S recipients than in placebo recipients (P = 0.0014).

The sample's treatment or condition label is to be understood as: some 20 received Ad26.COV2.S at low or high dose, single or two shots; a few received placebo; per-sample allocation not given. Repertoires of vaccine and placebo recipients were sequenced from samples taken on day 63 after the first injection. Cohort 1b enrolled 25 adults aged 18-55 years at a single site in Boston, USA, between 29 July and 7 August 2020. As a vaccine, Ad26.COV2.S was a replication-incompetent adenovirus type 26 vector that expressed a prefusion-stabilized SARS-CoV-2 spike protein derived from the original Wuhan strain.

The TCR sequence derives from a person between 18 and 65 years old who received the Ad26.COV2.S COVID-19 vaccine or a placebo. The sample was peripheral blood, taken in a trial of Ad26.COV2.S vaccine versus placebo. The chain is encoded by TRBV5-1 joined to TRBJ1-4; the D region possibly corresponds to TRBD1 (6 bases align). The sequence in DNA is TGCGCCAGCAGCTTGCTTGGGGGCTGGGAAAAACTGTTTTTT. It is translated as CASSLLGGWEKLFF.